This paragraph reports one T cell receptor (beta chain). Its antigen remains unidentified. Base-call qualities are not available, and no considerably larger clone is one nucleotide away. The High Capacity cDNA Reverse Transcription Kit was used to reverse transcribe all of the isolated RNA, meaning that expressed TCRB transcripts were what got sequenced. Deep immunoSEQ sequencing was applied to naive, central memory and regulatory T cell samples, giving an average of about 3.6 million total reads per sample. Sorted cells were lysed in RLT buffer, and RNA was extracted using DNase-treated RNeasy Micro or Mini kits according to cell number. Each cell subset was processed on its own to prevent cross-contamination, while patient and healthy donor samples were processed together. The immunoSEQ multiplex PCR was used to amplify TCRB sequences from cDNA, yielding 87-bp fragments that span the CDR3 region. Sequencing of the amplicons was done on the Illumina HiSeq platform. As for how the authors treated the data: Synthetic template baselines were used to correct PCR bias computationally, reads within Hamming distance 2 were collapsed together, and singletons that could not be merged were discarded. Reads were aligned against IMGT to assign V, D and J genes, CDR3 length and insertions or deletions at six rearrangement sites. Within each subset, clonotype counts were normalized to sorted cell number, and only after that were true diversity and Gini coefficients computed with the tcR R package. The overlap coefficient, calculated on TCRB nucleotide sequences, was used to measure repertoire sharing. Out-of-frame TCRB sequences from naive cells were analyzed as a proxy for the pre-selection repertoire. This is the immuneACCESS table as TCRdb keeps it, with only in-frame sequences that have V and J called. A part of the clones is gone; compared with another copy, unresolved V genes explain less than half, and the rest is unexplained. V and J calls and clone size are copied from that table; D and trimming were computed from the DNA. A total of 300,000 or so clones appear in this sample, roughly 13% of them only once. The biggest ten clones account for nearly 0.015% of the sample.

This sample was taken from a study of beta chain features in type 1 diabetes (dated by TCRdb to the late 2010s). Looking at the study overall: Mean age, gender distribution, total cell number and subset yield did not differ between patients and healthy donors. Regulatory and stem cell-like memory subsets were isolated from only 8 patients and about 8 healthy donors, whereas naive and central memory subsets came from all 30 or so donors. In the study, recently diagnosed type 1 diabetes patients and matched healthy donors were compared on the TCRB repertoires of their sorted circulating CD4+ T cell subsets. A total of over 90,000,000 sorted cells were examined across all samples, and a strong correlation was observed between cell number per subset and RNA yield.

Each donor gave one peripheral blood draw, about 110 mL on average, collected into heparinised tubes. A BD FACSAria II was used to sort naive, central memory, regulatory and stem cell-like memory CD4+ T cells with a panel that included CD45RO, CCR7, CD25, CD127, CD95 and CD27. A purity above 95% was achieved for all sorted populations. PBMCs were isolated right away by Lymphoprep density gradient centrifugation and were stained directly, without culture. So that batch effects would be minimized, each experiment stained and sorted samples in pairs, pairing one healthy donor with one patient. V is trimmed back by 5 bases and J by 4 bases, and the junction contains 15 bases that no gene match accounts for. Inclusive of the bounding cysteine and phenylalanine, the CDR3 is 18 residues long. Only the CDR3 part of the read is kept: 54 bases, read in frame from the first base. The germline V gene provides CDR1 SGHTA and CDR2 FQGNSA.

Here is what the overall study found, with its caveats: Shorter templates might be favored by PCR, yet because patient and control samples were amplified and corrected together, any such skew would affect both groups equally. At VDJ recombination sites, patients with type 1 diabetes made fewer insertions and deleted more nucleotides, a pattern implying thymic rearrangement abnormalities. Because cDNA rather than genomic DNA was sequenced, highly expressing activated cells could have been over-represented, although no difference in activation and CD3 levels was found between groups. The naive, central memory and regulatory TCRB repertoires appeared to resemble one another more closely among patients than among healthy donors. In all four CD4+ subsets, TCRB CDR3 length was moderately but significantly shorter in type 1 diabetes patients. Only small numbers of individuals were included in the HLA sub-analyses, which left unresolved whether HLA type had any influence on TCRB rearrangement.

This clonotype originated in a woman younger than 30 with type 1 diabetes. Source material: naive CD4+ T cells from blood. The cell subset or site label, read with the paper, signifies: true naive CD4+ T cells. The chain is encoded by TRBV7-2 joined to TRBJ2-3, and TRBD2 matches 10 of the central bases. CDR3 protein: CASSDPGSGRPHSDTQYF. In nucleotide form, the sequence is TGTGCCAGCAGCGACCCGGGTAGCGGGAGGCCACACTCAGATACGCAGTATTTT.